This note documents a single TCR beta chain sequence. Generated by immunoSEQ multiplex PCR, the TCRdb table keeps only in-frame clones and is missing some. The repertoire holds about 35,000 clones, with 80% to 95% as singletons. The germline CDR1 and CDR2 sequences are SEHNR and FQNEAQ (reference sequence). The V end was cut by 1 base, the J end by 3 bases, with 7 bases between. This CDR3 is built from 13 residues. The data belong to a study of OX40 agonist ivuxolimab in advanced cancers. The clonotype originates from an adult with an advanced solid tumor such as melanoma, head and neck, liver or kidney cancer. The chain joins TRBV7-9 to TRBJ2-7; no firm D call. Here the sequenced sample was CD4+ or CD8+ T cells sorted from blood, taken in a trial of the OX40 agonist ivuxolimab. Here the CDR3 reads CASSLVGVYEQYF. The DNA for the CDR3 is TGTGCCAGCAGCTTAGTTGGGGTCTACGAGCAGTACTTC. The full variable domain, its missing parts supplied by reference TRBV7-9 and TRBJ2-7, is DTGVSQNPRHKITKRGQNVTFRCDPISEHNRLYWYRQTLGQGPEFLTYFQNEAQLEKSRLLSDRFSAERPKGSFSTLEIQRTEQGDSAMYLCASSLVGVYEQYFGPGTRLTVT.